There are a few counts of the clone carrying this TCR beta chain. Preparation of the TCRbeta library was carried out with unique molecular identifiers. TCRdb reanalysed the PCR reads using MiXCR and keeps one entry per CDR3 protein. The table shows approximately 400,000 distinct CDR3 sequences, with roughly a tenth occurring only once. The sample originates from a study of T-cell reconstitution after alpha-beta-depleted transplantation in children. V lost 5 bases to trimming and J lost 6 bases; unmatched junction nucleotides: 7. The CDR3 consists of 14 residues. Germline V gives CDR1 MNHEY, CDR2 SVGAGI.

The input for sequencing was PBMCs from the stem cell graft donor, taken from the stem cell graft. This TCR was sampled from a human donor who donated a stem cell graft to a child with acute myeloid leukemia. The V and J genes are TRBV6-5 and TRBJ1-5; 7 positions agree with TRBD1. DNA of the CDR3: TGTGCCAGCAGTCTACAGGGGATGGGTCAGCCCCAGCATTTT. Amino acids: CASSLQGMGQPQHF.